The 30 T cell receptor beta chains below all came from one sample that was sequenced in a study of T cells expressing NK-cell markers. TCRdb re-called the 5' RACE reads; every CDR3 protein appears as one record, without DNA. This listing includes approximately 420,000 distinct CDR3 sequences. Sequencing input: blood T cells: a sorted CD56 or NKG2C T cell subset, CD4+ or CD8+ T cells, or bulk PBMC T cells (not recorded which). The receptors come from a woman between 50 and 59 years old in good health.

The chain links TRBV9 to TRBJ1-1. Looked up from germline, CDR1 is SGDLS and CDR2 is YYNGEE. The CDR3 has 13 amino acids. CDR3: CASSSVVDTEAFF.

V usage is TRBV24-1 and J usage is TRBJ2-5; no DNA is available, so the TRBD1 call from TCRdb remains unchecked. The V gene's germline CDR1 is KGHDR and CDR2 SFDVKD. The CDR3 spans 13 residues. The CDR3 here is CATSAPGKETQYF.

The chain is built from TRBV4-1 and TRBJ2-5; TCRdb selects TRBD2, and the lack of DNA leaves this call unchecked. The CDR3 is 15 residues long. Germline loops: CDR1 MGHRA, CDR2 YSYEKL. The CDR3 loop is CASSQEGRREETQYF.

The V call is TRBV28, the J call TRBJ2-1; the TCRdb call, TRBD2, lacks DNA for checking. This CDR3 comprises 13 residues. Germline CDR1 reads MDHEN; CDR2 reads SYDVKM. CDR3 loop: CASSPARPYEQFF.

The V call is TRBV24-1, the J call TRBJ2-3. The germline gives CDR1 KGHDR, CDR2 SFDVKD. The CDR3 runs 14 residues. The CDR3 spells CATSDSTSTDTQYF.

The gene calls are TRBV4-1 and TRBJ2-1; TCRdb's D call of TRBD1 is untestable without DNA. CDR3 length: 17 residues. The germline CDR1 and CDR2 sequences are MGHRA and YSYEKL. The CDR3 sequence is CASTRSGDRDRYNEQFF.

This chain links TRBV10-2 with TRBJ1-2; the TCRdb call, TRBD1, lacks DNA for checking. The CDR3 covers 14 residues. CDR1 is WSHSY, CDR2 SAAADI, per germline. The CDR3 loop is CASSDRQGSGGYTF.

The chain uses TRBV7-9 and TRBJ2-7; absent DNA, TCRdb's TRBD1 call cannot be checked. CDR3 size: 14 residues. CDR1 is SEHNR, CDR2 FQNEAQ, per germline (reference sequence). The CDR3 here is CASSQPGQAYEQYF.

V and J are TRBV18 and TRBJ2-1; with no DNA, the TCRdb D assignment of TRBD2 cannot be verified. The CDR3 extends over 16 amino acids. The germline gives CDR1 KGHSH, CDR2 LQKENI. CDR3 residues: CASSPRGLAGYNEQFF.

The rearrangement joins TRBV4-2 to TRBJ1-3; the D gene TCRdb calls, TRBD1, cannot be checked with no DNA. Germline V lookup: CDR1 LGHNA, CDR2 YNFKEQ. The CDR3 spans 19 residues. CDR3 amino acids: CASSQVRTDRGKSGNTIYF.

The rearrangement links TRBV12-3 or TRBV12-4 to TRBJ1-2; TCRdb's assignment of TRBD1 cannot be checked, as there is no DNA. CDR3 length: 16 residues. CDR3 protein: CASSLAGPGSSYGYTF.

V gene TRBV20-1 combines with J gene TRBJ2-1; lacking DNA, the TRBD1 call made by TCRdb goes unchecked. The CDR3 runs to 18 residues. The germline V gene has CDR1 DFQATT and CDR2 SNEGSKA (reference sequence). CDR3 sequence: CSARDLVGARSSYNEQFF.

V usage is TRBV29-1 and J usage is TRBJ2-1. CDR1 and CDR2 from the germline V gene are SQVTM and ANQGSEA. The CDR3 extends over 14 amino acids. The CDR3 region is CSVGREKGNNEQFF.

The V and J genes are TRBV4-1 and TRBJ2-3; TCRdb's D call, TRBD2, is unchecked because there is no DNA. The CDR3 spans 17 residues. CDR1 is MGHRA and CDR2 is YSYEKL in the germline V gene. The chain's CDR3 is CASSRPRSPNYTDTQYF.

The chain is built from TRBV11-2 and TRBJ2-3; TCRdb indicates TRBD1, and absent DNA this call remains unverified. There are 16 residues in the CDR3. Per germline, CDR1 SGHAT and CDR2 FQNNGV. CDR3 in amino acids: CASSRTGTGTTDTQYF.

V and J are TRBV11-2 and TRBJ2-1; checking the TCRdb D call of TRBD2 is not possible without DNA. The V gene's germline CDR1 is SGHAT and CDR2 FQNNGV. The CDR3 loop spans 15 amino acids. The CDR3 protein is CASSPPGLANTPQFF.

The genes are TRBV12-3 or TRBV12-4 and TRBJ1-4; there is no DNA to check the TCRdb D call of TRBD1. This CDR3 contains 14 residues. Here the CDR3 reads CASTTGQFNEKLFF.

This chain uses TRBV28 with TRBJ2-7; TCRdb returns TRBD1, unconfirmable since there is no DNA. The CDR3 extends over 16 amino acids. CDR1 and CDR2 from the germline V gene are MDHEN and SYDVKM. The CDR3 loop is CASSLTGTGGSHEQYF. Full variable domain (remainder filled in from reference TRBV28 and TRBJ2-7): DVKVTQSSRYLVKRTGEKVFLECVQDMDHENMFWYRQDPGLGLRLIYFSYDVKMKEKGDIPEGYSVSREKKERFSLILESASTNQTSMYLCASSLTGTGGSHEQYFGPGTRLTVT.

The chain joins TRBV27 to TRBJ2-1; TCRdb lists TRBD1, though no DNA is available to test this call. The germline V gene encodes CDR1 MNHEY and CDR2 SMNVEV (reference sequence). CDR3 length: 15 residues. This CDR3 is CASSLGQRRDNEQFF.

This sequence joins TRBV2 and TRBJ2-3; TCRdb gives TRBD1 as the D gene, but with no DNA this cannot be confirmed. CDR3 length: 16 amino acids. Germline CDR1 and CDR2: SNHLY and FYNNEI. The CDR3 sequence: CASRPGTGHSPDTQYF.

The chain recombines TRBV6-5 with TRBJ2-1. CDR3 length equals 14 residues. Germline loops: CDR1 MNHEY, CDR2 SVGAGI. This chain's CDR3 is CASCAGTFYNEQFF.

The chain couples TRBV30 to TRBJ2-1; TCRdb's D gene call, TRBD2, goes unchecked for lack of DNA. This CDR3 is built from 14 residues. CDR1 GTSNPN and CDR2 SVGIG come from the germline V gene (reference sequence). The CDR3 here is CAWRVSGMANEQFF. Full variable domain (outside the CDR3, taken from reference TRBV30 and TRBJ2-1): SQTIHQWPATLVQPVGSPLSLECTVEGTSNPNLYWYRQAAGRGLQLLFYSVGIGQISSEVPQNLSASRPQDRQFILSSKKLLLSDSGFYLCAWRVSGMANEQFFGPGTRLTVL.

The CDR3 loop reads CATSDSDGDGDTQYF. The rearrangement joins TRBV24-1 to TRBJ2-3; there is no DNA to check the TCRdb D call of TRBD1. CDR3 length: 15 residues. The germline CDR1 and CDR2 sequences are KGHDR and SFDVKD.

The rearrangement joins TRBV3-1 to TRBJ2-3. This CDR3 is built from 15 residues. Germline V gene data show CDR1 as LGHDT and CDR2 as YNNKEL (reference sequence). The chain's CDR3 is CASSQKLVFTDTQYF.

This rearrangement joins TRBV5-6 to TRBJ2-5; the D call of TRBD1 rests on TCRdb alone, since no DNA is present to check it. There are 13 residues in the CDR3. Germline lookup yields CDR1 SGHDT and CDR2 YYEEEE. The CDR3 reads CASSLDRGATQYF.

V and J are TRBV20-1 and TRBJ2-7; there is no DNA to check the TCRdb D call of TRBD2. The CDR3 contains 17 residues. Per germline, CDR1 DFQATT and CDR2 SNEGSKA (reference sequence). The CDR3 sequence is CSAPQEGFALKYYEQYF.

The chain uses TRBV29-1 and TRBJ1-5; TCRdb lists TRBD1, though no DNA is available to test this call. Germline V CDR1 and CDR2: SQVTM, ANQGSEA. The length of the CDR3 is 13 residues. The CDR3: CSASPGVNQPQHF.

The rearrangement uses TRBV19 and TRBJ2-7; TCRdb's D call, TRBD1, is unchecked because there is no DNA. CDR3 length: 13 amino acids. Per germline, CDR1 LNHDA and CDR2 SQIVND (reference sequence). CDR3 loop: CASSLLGTYEQYF.

The chain uses TRBV6-2 or TRBV6-3 and TRBJ2-3; as DNA is missing, the TRBD2 call by TCRdb cannot be tested. Germline CDR1 and CDR2: MNHEY and SVGEGT. This CDR3 spans 17 amino acids. The chain's CDR3 is CASSSLRLAGFADTQYF.

The V and J genes are TRBV14 and TRBJ1-6; TCRdb selects TRBD1, and the lack of DNA leaves this call unchecked. The CDR3 consists of 15 residues. Germline CDR1 reads SGHDN; CDR2 reads FVKESK. The CDR3: CASSQLDRRNSPLHF.